One T cell receptor beta chain is described in this entry. This sample was taken from a study of blood T cells in healthy people across ages. Study-wide context: Template switching captured about one barcoded beta molecule per two T cells.

No fewer than 6 million PBMCs went into each sample. Together with a sample-barcoded 5' primer, a J-beta primer mix was included in a second PCR lasting roughly 6 to 12 cycles. Each CDR3 protein gets one entry after TCRdb re-called the 5' RACE reads with MiXCR. The sample contains some 1 million distinct CDR3 sequences, under 45% of which appear only once. The CDR3 length is 11 residues. CDR1 MNHEY and CDR2 SMNVEV come from the germline V gene (reference sequence). V lost 4 bases and J 9 bases, leaving 7 bases between the germline ends. This clonotype originated in a woman in her fifties or sixties in good health. The chain combines TRBV27 with TRBJ1-5; the D is unclear. Sequences were obtained from blood. Written as DNA, the CDR3 is TGTGCCAGCAGTTCCTCCGGGCCCCAGCATTTT. Amino acid sequence: CASSSSGPQHF.